This entry lists 30 T cell receptor beta chains sequenced from one sample in a study of Ad26.COV2.S vaccination and SARS-CoV-2 variants. Using immunoSEQ multiplex PCR, the repertoire was profiled, and TCRdb retains in-frame clones only, with some absent. This table has some 640,000 clones, more than 80% appearing once. Treatment indicated: 15 to 20 received Ad26.COV2.S at low or high dose, single or two shots; 5 received placebo; per-sample allocation not given. Collection of samples fell on day 63 after the first vaccine or placebo injection. The specimen was peripheral blood, collected in a trial of Ad26.COV2.S vaccine versus placebo. The receptors originated from a person aged 18-60 years who received the Ad26.COV2.S COVID-19 vaccine or a placebo.

The V and J genes are TRBV29-1 and TRBJ2-7; TRBD2 is a possible D gene (5 bases). This CDR3 is built from 13 residues. Germline V gives CDR1 SQVTM, CDR2 ANQGSEA. V was trimmed by 4 bases and J by 1 base, leaving 11 bases between them. CDR3 DNA: TGCAGCGTTGGTGGGAGAACGTCCTACGAGCAGTACTTC. The encoded protein is CSVGGRTSYEQYF.

CDR3 sequence (DNA): TGTGCCAGCACCTACGACGGACTGAACACTGAAGCTTTCTTT. Translating it yields CASTYDGLNTEAFF. J is TRBJ1-1 and V is TRBV6-5; the D is unclear. CDR1 and CDR2 (germline): MNHEY, SVGAGI. The V end lost 7 bases, the J end lost 0 bases, and 12 bases lay between the germline ends. The CDR3 runs to 14 residues.

With regard to this clone: Other DNA sequences in this specimen translate into the identical CDR3. The V call is TRBV18, the J call TRBJ2-5, with D unresolved. Germline assignment: CDR1 KGHSH and CDR2 LQKENI. The CDR3 totals 13 residues. Trimming cost V 3 bases and J 2 bases, with 7 bases left between them. The CDR3 loop reads CASSPGSQETQYF. CDR3 nucleotides: TGTGCCAGCTCACCGGGCAGTCAAGAGACCCAGTACTTC.

Here the CDR3 DNA reads TGTGCCAGCAGCCGCGGAAACACCGGGGAGCTGTTTTTT. This translates into CASSRGNTGELFF. V and J are TRBV3-1 (or the pseudogene TRBV3-2) and TRBJ2-2, with D unresolved. There are 13 residues in the CDR3. Between the trimmed V and J ends, which lost 4 bases and 2 bases, there was a span of 5 bases. The germline V gene encodes CDR1 LGHDT and CDR2 YNNKEL (reference sequence).

Only one count was recorded for this clone. The rearrangement links TRBV15 to TRBJ2-7, with unresolved D. CDR1 and CDR2 (germline): LNHNV, YYDKDF (reference sequence). V was cut by 5 bases and J by 5 bases, with 16 bases left in between. The CDR3 is 14 amino acids. The CDR3 nucleotides are TGTGCCACCAGCGGGGATTGGCCACGGGACGAGCAGTACTTC. Translating it yields CATSGDWPRDEQYF.

The CDR3 here is CASSEGGWNTEAFF. The DNA for the CDR3 is TGTGCCAGCTCAGAAGGGGGCTGGAACACTGAAGCTTTCTTT. The V call is TRBV18, the J call TRBJ1-1, with 7 bases aligning to TRBD1. Germline V gene data show CDR1 as KGHSH and CDR2 as LQKENI. J was trimmed by 1 base and V by 5 bases; bases with no gene match: 4. There are 14 residues in the CDR3.

This clone was detected a few times. The chain has TRBV2 and TRBJ2-1; 8 positions agree with TRBD2. Germline CDR1 is SNHLY and CDR2 is FYNNEI. The CDR3 is 17 amino acids. V was pared by 3 bases and J by 8 bases, with 15 bases of the junction left unmatched. The CDR3 DNA follows: TGTGCCAGCAGTGAGTTTCGAGCTGGCGGGAGGTTAGATGAGCAGTTCTTC. Amino acid sequence: CASSEFRAGGRLDEQFF.

The CDR3 bases are TGTGCCAGCAGTGACGGCGGGAGCTCCTACAATGAGCAGTTCTTC. Protein product: CASSDGGSSYNEQFF. The chain has TRBV6-4 and TRBJ2-1; TRBD2 matches 7 bases. The V gene's germline CDR1 is MRHNA and CDR2 SNTAGT. This CDR3 spans 15 amino acids. Unmatched junction bases numbered 1, after V lost 2 bases and J lost 0 bases.

The chain employs TRBV4-2 and TRBJ1-5, with TRBD1 identical over 8 bases. Germline V lookup: CDR1 LGHNA, CDR2 YNFKEQ. After removal of 1 base from V and 5 bases from J, the junction contained 1 base not matched to a gene. This CDR3 is 14 amino acids long. The CDR3 sequence is CASSQGQGYQPQHF. The DNA of the CDR3 is TGTGCCAGCAGCCAAGGACAGGGGTATCAGCCCCAGCATTTT.

The V call is TRBV5-1, the J call TRBJ2-7; 9 nucleotides align to TRBD2. The J segment lost 4 bases and the V segment lost 0 bases, leaving 8 bases of the junction unmatched. The CDR3 length is 16 residues. The V gene's germline CDR1 is SGHRS and CDR2 YFSETQ. The CDR3 region has the DNA TGCGCCAGCAGCTTGGACCTCGGGACTAGCAAGTACGAGCAGTACTTC. Residues: CASSLDLGTSKYEQYF.

This chain joins TRBV5-1 and TRBJ2-1; 9 nucleotides align to TRBD2. Germline V gene data show CDR1 as SGHRS and CDR2 as YFSETQ. The length of the CDR3 is 15 residues. The junction had 1 base not matched to a gene; V was cut back by 2 bases and J by 1 base. Here the CDR3 reads CASSFSGRSYNEQFF. As DNA, the CDR3 is TGCGCCAGCAGCTTTAGCGGGAGATCCTACAATGAGCAGTTCTTC.

This clone occurred once. The genes are TRBV19 and TRBJ1-5; 7 bases line up with TRBD1. The V and J ends lost 3 bases and 7 bases, in that order; junction bases with no gene match: 6. The CDR3 spans 14 residues. Germline loops: CDR1 LNHDA, CDR2 SQIVND (reference sequence). Written as DNA, the CDR3 is TGTGCCAGTAGTATCCGGGACAGCGGGCAGCCCCAGCATTTT. This encodes CASSIRDSGQPQHF.

This sequence joins TRBV6-2 or TRBV6-3 and TRBJ1-1; 7 positions match TRBD1. CDR1 MNHEY and CDR2 SVGEGT come from the germline V gene. The CDR3 is made up of 14 amino acids. V lost 2 bases to trimming and J lost 8 bases; unmatched junction nucleotides: 8. As DNA, the CDR3 is TGTGCCAGCAGTTACCGACAGGGAGGCGGGGAAGCTTTCTTT. Its translation is CASSYRQGGGEAFF.

CDR3 nucleotide sequence: TGTGCCATCAGTGGGCGGGGGGACCACACCGGGGAGCTGTTTTTT. Amino acid sequence: CAISGRGDHTGELFF. The chain carries TRBV10-3 and TRBJ2-2; 8 bases are a match to TRBD2. CDR1 and CDR2 (germline): ENHRY, SYGVKD. The junction had 4 bases not matched to a gene; V was cut back by 4 bases and J by 3 bases. CDR3 length: 15 amino acids.

This chain joins TRBV6-5 and TRBJ2-7; either TRBD1 or TRBD2 may supply D (5 bases each). The CDR3 contains 15 residues. V lost 0 bases to trimming and J lost 0 bases, with 9 bases between them. CDR1 and CDR2 (germline): MNHEY, SVGAGI. CDR3 sequence (DNA): TGTGCCAGCAGTTACTCGGGGGTTCCCTCCTACGAGCAGTACTTC. Its translation: CASSYSGVPSYEQYF.

The CDR3: CAISEEWRGQYF. The DNA of the CDR3 is TGTGCCATCAGTGAAGAATGGAGGGGGCAGTATTTT. The J gene is TRBJ2-3, the V gene TRBV10-3, with D maybe TRBD2 (6 bases). Germline CDR1 ENHRY, CDR2 SYGVKD. The CDR3 sequence is 12 residues long. Trimming removed 3 bases from V and 11 bases from J, with 12 bases in between.

The rearrangement links TRBV5-4 to TRBJ2-7, with D possibly being TRBD1 (6 bases). Per the germline V gene, CDR1 is SGHNT and CDR2 is YYREEE (reference sequence). Trimming pared 2 bases from V and 3 bases from J, leaving 9 bases between. CDR3 length: 13 residues. CDR3: CASSFRTDYEQYF. As DNA, the CDR3 is TGTGCCAGCAGCTTTAGGACAGACTACGAGCAGTACTTC.

The chain combines TRBV5-4 with TRBJ2-7, with D hard to call. The germline V and J ends were trimmed by 10 bases and 0 bases, with 17 bases remaining between them. Germline V gene sequence: CDR1 SGHNT, CDR2 YYREEE (reference sequence). This CDR3 region has 14 residues. The CDR3 region is CALSQKQSSYEQYF. DNA for the CDR3: TGTGCCCTAAGCCAAAAACAGAGCTCCTACGAGCAGTACTTC.

The V and J genes are TRBV6-5 and TRBJ2-1, with 7 bases aligning to TRBD2. Losses at the gene ends were 6 bases for V and 9 bases for J; bases not matched to a gene: 14. There are 15 residues in the CDR3. The germline CDR1 and CDR2 sequences are MNHEY and SVGAGI. CDR3 residues: CASRRASGAFSEQFF. The DNA for the CDR3 is TGTGCCAGCAGGCGAGCGAGCGGGGCATTCTCTGAGCAGTTCTTC.

A remark on this clone: The sample carries other DNA sequences with the same CDR3. The V and J genes are TRBV29-1 and TRBJ1-2; 11 bases match TRBD1. Germline V lookup: CDR1 SQVTM, CDR2 ANQGSEA. J was trimmed by 4 bases and V by 1 base; bases with no gene match: 2. The CDR3 has 14 residues. Here the CDR3 reads CSVEGTGGGYGYTF. CDR3 DNA: TGCAGCGTTGAAGGGACAGGGGGCGGCTATGGCTACACCTTC.

This chain joins TRBV2 and TRBJ1-2; TRBD1 aligns across 7 bases. Losses at the gene ends were 9 bases for V and 8 bases for J; bases not matched to a gene: 6. The CDR3 runs to 11 residues. The germline CDR1 and CDR2 sequences are SNHLY and FYNNEI. In nucleotides, the CDR3 is TGTGCCAGTGGGACAGAACGCGGCTACACCTTC. It is translated as CASGTERGYTF.

The gene calls are TRBV5-4 and TRBJ1-2; D is ambiguous. Germline-derived CDR1 and CDR2 are SGHNT and YYREEE (reference sequence). Trimming removed 4 bases at V and 4 bases at J, with 8 bases between. This CDR3 is 12 amino acids long. The CDR3 loop reads CASSPDTYGYTF. CDR3 DNA sequence: TGTGCCAGCAGCCCGGATACCTATGGCTACACCTTC. Filled out from reference TRBV5-4 and TRBJ1-2, the complete variable domain reads ETGVTQSPTHLIKTRGQQVTLRCSSQSGHNTVSWYQQALGQGPQFIFQYYREEENGRGNFPPRFSGLQFPNYSSELNVNALELDDSALYLCASSPDTYGYTFGSGTRLTVV.

The chain employs TRBV4-1 and TRBJ2-3, with TRBD2 matching 10 bases. The CDR3 is 15 residues long. J was trimmed by 7 bases and V by 4 bases; bases with no gene match: 8. CDR1 is MGHRA and CDR2 is YSYEKL in the germline V gene. The CDR3 here is CASSPRLAGDYTQYF. In nucleotides, the CDR3 is TGCGCCAGCAGCCCCCGGCTAGCGGGGGATTATACGCAGTATTTT.

The gene calls are TRBV25-1 and TRBJ2-5, with a weak D call TRBD1 (5 bases). CDR1 and CDR2 (germline): MGHDK, SYGVNS. The CDR3 loop spans 16 amino acids. With 1 base removed from V and 1 base from J, the gap between germline ends came to 13 bases. As DNA, the CDR3 is TGTGCCAGCAGTGAATGGGCAGGGAATTTCCAAGAGACCCAGTACTTC. This translates into CASSEWAGNFQETQYF.

This clone was counted between two and nine times. The chain has TRBV12-3 or TRBV12-4 and TRBJ1-5, with D uncertain. The CDR3 spans 12 residues. Trimming shortened V by 6 bases and J by 2 bases, and 5 bases separated the two germline ends. CDR3 sequence: CASRRGNQPQHF. CDR3 nucleotides: TGTGCCAGCAGGAGAGGCAATCAGCCCCAGCATTTT.

The rearrangement joins TRBV21-1 to TRBJ2-7. TRBV21-1 is a pseudogene locus. This CDR3 region has 11 residues. In DNA form, the CDR3 reads TGTGCCAGCAGCGCCCCTCACGAGCAGTACTTC. This sequence encodes CASSAPHEQYF.

Here the CDR3 reads CASSPHGTGNQPQHF. CDR3 coding DNA: TGTGCCAGCAGTCCCCACGGGACGGGCAATCAGCCCCAGCATTTT. V is TRBV25-1 and J is TRBJ1-5; TRBD1 is a possible D gene (5 bases). With 5 bases removed from V and 2 bases from J, the gap between germline ends came to 13 bases. This CDR3 contains 15 residues. Germline loops: CDR1 MGHDK, CDR2 SYGVNS.

The sample holds a few counts of this clone. The V and J genes are TRBV9 and TRBJ1-2; D not certain. This CDR3 is 16 amino acids long. Germline V gene lookup returns CDR1 SGDLS and CDR2 YYNGEE. Trimming removed 5 bases at V and 1 base at J, with 18 bases between. The CDR3 DNA reads TGTGCCAGCAGGGCGGTGGGAGGCAGATTTAACTATGGCTACACCTTC. This codes for CASRAVGGRFNYGYTF. The full variable domain, in which reference TRBV9 and TRBJ1-2 provide the parts outside the CDR3, is DSGVTQTPKHLITATGQRVTLRCSPRSGDLSVYWYQQSLDQGLQFLIQYYNGEERAKGNILERFSAQQFPDLHSELNLSSLELGDSALYFCASRAVGGRFNYGYTFGSGTRLTVV.

This clone was detected only once. The V call is TRBV11-2, the J call TRBJ2-7, with 7 bases aligning to TRBD2. The ends lost 1 base at V and 3 bases at J; junction bases unmatched: 9. Germline V CDR1 and CDR2: SGHAT, FQNNGV. CDR3 length: 16 residues. As DNA, the CDR3 is TGTGCCAGCAGCTTAGTGTGGACTAGAGATAGCTACGAGCAGTACTTC. Its translation: CASSLVWTRDSYEQYF.

V is TRBV5-8 and J is TRBJ1-5; D not resolved. There are 15 residues in the CDR3. Germline V CDR1 and CDR2: SGHTS, YDEGEE. V lost 0 bases and J lost 4, with 11 bases in between. CDR3 amino acids: CASSLAGSVNQPQHF. The DNA for the CDR3 is TGTGCCAGCAGCTTGGCGGGGTCGGTAAATCAGCCCCAGCATTTT.